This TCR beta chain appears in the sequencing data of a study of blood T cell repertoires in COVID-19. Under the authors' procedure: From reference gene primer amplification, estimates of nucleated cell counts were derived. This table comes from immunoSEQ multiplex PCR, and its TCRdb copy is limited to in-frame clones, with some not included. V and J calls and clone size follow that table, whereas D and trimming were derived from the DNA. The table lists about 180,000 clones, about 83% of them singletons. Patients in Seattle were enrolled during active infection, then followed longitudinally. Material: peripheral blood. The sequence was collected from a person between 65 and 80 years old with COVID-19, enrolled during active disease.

Here the CDR3 DNA reads TGTGCCAGCAGTGAATTTGGACCACCCGGGACAAGACGGCAGCCCCAGCATTTT. Translating gives CASSEFGPPGTRRQPQHF. The chain combines TRBV2 with TRBJ1-5; TRBD1 is a possible D gene (6 bases). Deletions cut 2 bases from V and 7 bases from J, with 24 bases between. This CDR3 spans 18 amino acids. CDR1 is SNHLY and CDR2 is FYNNEI in the germline V gene.